A single sample is the source of the 26 T cell receptor beta chains below, sequenced in a study of blood T cell repertoires in COVID-19. Data came from immunoSEQ multiplex PCR; TCRdb stores just in-frame clones and leaves some out. The sample carries 75,000 to 90,000 clones, around 90% recorded once. Sequenced sample: peripheral blood. These receptors were collected from an elderly man with acute or convalescent COVID-19.

This chain connects TRBV28 to TRBJ1-1; no reliable D call. The CDR3 is 11 amino acids. The V end was cut by 6 bases, the J end by 6 bases, with 8 bases between. Germline V gene lookup returns CDR1 MDHEN and CDR2 SYDVKM. The CDR3 loop reads CASSGRAEAFF. CDR3 DNA sequence: TGTGCCAGCAGCGGGAGGGCTGAAGCTTTCTTT.

This chain links TRBV5-1 with TRBJ1-1; 10 nucleotides line up with TRBD1. This CDR3 is built from 14 residues. V lost 2 bases, J lost 6 bases, and 4 bases stayed unmatched. Germline CDR1 and CDR2: SGHRS and YFSETQ. This chain's CDR3 is CASSLPTGGSEAFF. DNA for the CDR3: TGCGCCAGCAGCTTACCGACAGGGGGCTCTGAAGCTTTCTTT.

The chain couples TRBV3-1 (or the pseudogene TRBV3-2) to TRBJ1-2; D is possibly TRBD1 (6 bases). Germline V gives CDR1 LGHDT, CDR2 YNNKEL (reference sequence). The CDR3 consists of 16 residues. Trimming took off 0 bases at V and 7 bases at J, with 18 bases between the two ends. The CDR3 is CASSQDRDINRRGYTF. The CDR3 DNA reads as TGTGCCAGCAGCCAAGACCGGGACATAAACCGGCGTGGCTACACCTTC.

The rearrangement joins TRBV7-3 to TRBJ2-1, with 12 bases matching TRBD2. CDR1 and CDR2 from the germline V gene are SGHTA and FQGTGA. Trimming at V came to 5 bases and at J to 4 bases, leaving 3 bases not matched to a gene. The CDR3 has 15 residues. The CDR3 is CASSQTSGGYNEQFF. The CDR3 DNA reads TGTGCCAGCAGCCAGACTAGCGGGGGATACAATGAGCAGTTCTTC.

The gene calls are TRBV5-8 and TRBJ1-3; a weak D match, TRBD1 (5 bases). The germline V gene encodes CDR1 SGHTS and CDR2 YDEGEE. V lost 2 bases and J 2 bases, leaving 11 bases between the germline ends. The CDR3 length is 15 residues. CDR3 DNA sequence: TGTGCCAGCAGCTTTCGACAGACCGCTGGAAACACCATATATTTT. Translating it yields CASSFRQTAGNTIYF. Drawing the rest from reference TRBV5-8 and TRBJ1-3, the complete variable domain is EAGVTQSPTHLIKTRGQQATLRCSPISGHTSVYWYQQALGLGLQFLLWYDEGEERNRGNFPPRFSGRQFPNYSSELNVNALELEDSALYLCASSFRQTAGNTIYFGEGSWLTVV.

This chain uses TRBV3-1 (or the pseudogene TRBV3-2) with TRBJ1-1, with TRBD1 as a possible D gene (6 bases). Trimming pared 1 base from V and 1 base from J, leaving 7 bases between. The CDR3 spans 14 residues. Germline CDR1 LGHDT, CDR2 YNNKEL (reference sequence). The CDR3 DNA reads TGTGCCAGCAGCCAAGCAGGGGAGAACACTGAAGCTTTCTTT. Protein: CASSQAGENTEAFF.

The genes are TRBV6-5 and TRBJ2-1, with 8 nucleotides matching TRBD1. CDR1 is MNHEY and CDR2 is SVGAGI in the germline V gene. V was pared by 6 bases and J by 2 bases, with 6 bases of the junction left unmatched. There are 15 residues in the CDR3. CDR3 sequence (DNA): TGTGCCAGCAGGCTGACAGGGGACGCCTACAATGAGCAGTTCTTC. Translating gives CASRLTGDAYNEQFF.

This clone was picked up a small number of times. The chain couples TRBV27 to TRBJ2-7; 7 positions match TRBD2. V shed 3 bases and J 3 bases; nucleotides not matched to a gene: 2. The CDR3 is 13 amino acids. The germline V gene has CDR1 MNHEY and CDR2 SMNVEV (reference sequence). CDR3 sequence: CASSFASGYEQYF. CDR3 sequence (DNA): TGTGCCAGCAGTTTCGCTAGCGGCTACGAGCAGTACTTC.

This chain links TRBV6-5 with TRBJ1-5; D may be TRBD1 (5 bases). CDR3 length equals 14 residues. V was shortened by 6 bases and J by 1 base, with 10 bases between the two germline ends. From germline, CDR1 is MNHEY and CDR2 SVGAGI. CDR3 protein: CASRTGASNQPQHF. The CDR3 coding sequence is TGTGCCAGCAGAACAGGAGCCAGCAATCAGCCCCAGCATTTT.

J is TRBJ2-4 and V is TRBV4-2, with 7 bases identical to TRBD2. Germline V gives CDR1 LGHNA, CDR2 YNFKEQ. V was pared by 2 bases and J by 5 bases, with 3 bases of the junction left unmatched. The CDR3 is 14 residues long. The CDR3 nucleotides read TGTGCCAGCAGCCAATCAGGGAGGGAAAACATTCAGTACTTC. Translation: CASSQSGRENIQYF.

J is TRBJ2-3 and V is TRBV10-3; no reliable D call. CDR3 length equals 16 residues. Germline CDR1 ENHRY, CDR2 SYGVKD. The V end was cut by 3 bases, the J end by 1 base, with 14 bases between. CDR3 sequence: CAISDIGVAGTDTQYF. In DNA form, the CDR3 reads TGTGCCATCAGTGACATCGGTGTCGCGGGCACAGATACGCAGTATTTT.

The chain is built from TRBV28 and TRBJ2-1, with 7 bases that match TRBD2. The V and J ends lost 6 bases and 7 bases, in that order; junction bases with no gene match: 15. CDR1 MDHEN and CDR2 SYDVKM come from the germline V gene. This CDR3 comprises 16 residues. The CDR3 protein is CASRPRRLAVVNEQFF. The CDR3 nucleotides are TGTGCCAGCAGGCCGCGGCGGCTAGCGGTTGTGAATGAGCAGTTCTTC.

V usage is TRBV14 and J usage is TRBJ2-2; 9 nucleotides align to TRBD2. This CDR3 has 16 amino acids. Germline CDR1 and CDR2: SGHDN and FVKESK. The V segment lost 2 bases and the J segment 5 bases; nucleotides outside the gene matches: 6. The CDR3 spells CASSQRRGGPTGELFF. The CDR3 coding sequence is TGTGCCAGCAGCCAAAGGCGGGGGGGACCTACCGGGGAGCTGTTTTTT.

This chain uses TRBV7-8 with TRBJ1-6; 7 positions match TRBD1. CDR3 size: 17 residues. The germline gives CDR1 SGHVS, CDR2 FQNEAQ. The V and J ends lost 3 bases and 0 bases, in that order; junction bases with no gene match: 5. CDR3 protein: CASSLGYRGSYNSPLHF. CDR3 DNA: TGTGCCAGCAGCTTGGGATACAGGGGCTCCTATAATTCACCCCTCCACTTT.

The J gene is TRBJ2-7, the V gene TRBV19; 8 bases line up with TRBD2. The CDR3 is 15 amino acids. Germline CDR1 is LNHDA and CDR2 is SQIVND (reference sequence). V lost 7 bases to trimming and J lost 2 bases; unmatched junction nucleotides: 10. The CDR3 DNA is TGTGCCAGTATGGCTAGCGGGTCACAGACCTACGAGCAGTACTTC. It encodes CASMASGSQTYEQYF.

V is TRBV5-1 and J is TRBJ1-4; D ambiguous. The ends were cut back, 0 bases at V and 5 bases at J, with 8 bases in the middle. This CDR3 has 14 residues. Germline CDR1 reads SGHRS; CDR2 reads YFSETQ. CDR3 bases: TGCGCCAGCAGCTTGGTAGGAGGCAATGAAAAACTGTTTTTT. Translated, it gives CASSLVGGNEKLFF.

The V call is TRBV7-2, the J call TRBJ2-1, with 11 positions matching TRBD2. Germline V gene lookup returns CDR1 SGHTA and CDR2 FQGNSA. CDR3 size: 14 residues. The V and J ends lost 3 bases and 7 bases, in that order; junction bases with no gene match: 2. The CDR3 sequence: CASSFRTSGNEQFF. CDR3 nucleotides: TGTGCCAGCAGCTTCCGGACTAGCGGGAATGAGCAGTTCTTC.

The DNA for the CDR3 is TGTGCCAGTAGTGGGGAGCCTGGAAACACCATATATTTT. Encoded protein: CASSGEPGNTIYF. The V call is TRBV19, the J call TRBJ1-3; D remains ambiguous. Per germline, CDR1 LNHDA and CDR2 SQIVND (reference sequence). Deletions cut 5 bases from V and 2 bases from J, with 7 bases between. The CDR3 runs to 13 residues.

The V call is TRBV5-6, the J call TRBJ2-3; 12 bases map to TRBD1. This CDR3 is built from 16 residues. Looked up from germline, CDR1 is SGHDT and CDR2 is YYEEEE. J gave up 5 bases and V 4 bases, and 8 bases lay outside the gene matches. The CDR3 region has the DNA TGTGCCAGCAGCCTTTCCGGGACAGGGGGCCGAGATACGCAGTATTTT. Translation gives CASSLSGTGGRDTQYF.

The J gene is TRBJ1-5, the V gene TRBV19; D perhaps matches TRBD1 (6 bases). The CDR3 is 13 amino acids. The V end lost 10 bases, the J end lost 6 bases, and 16 bases lay between the germline ends. In germline, CDR1 is LNHDA, CDR2 SQIVND (reference sequence). This CDR3 reads CAISEQGGQPQHF. The CDR3 bases are TGTGCCATTTCGGAACAGGGCGGTCAGCCCCAGCATTTT. Looking up the rest from reference TRBV19 and TRBJ1-5 gives the full variable domain: DGGITQSPKYLFRKEGQNVTLSCEQNLNHDAMYWYRQDPGQGLRLIYYSQIVNDFQKGDIAEGYSVSREKKESFPLTVTSAQKNPTAFYLCAISEQGGQPQHFGDGTRLSIL.

This clone has only one observation. The chain is built from TRBV5-1 and TRBJ1-4, with 9 bases fitting TRBD1. Germline-derived CDR1 and CDR2 are SGHRS and YFSETQ. The CDR3 sequence is 14 residues long. Trimming at V came to 0 bases and at J to 9 bases, leaving 3 bases not matched to a gene. The CDR3 sequence is CASSLAGQGQKLFF. CDR3 coding DNA: TGCGCCAGCAGCTTGGCCGGACAGGGGCAAAAACTGTTTTTT.

The CDR3, as DNA: TGTGCCAGCAGTCTCTCGAAGGGACAGGGCTATTCACCCCTCCACTTT. This encodes CASSLSKGQGYSPLHF. The chain employs TRBV3-1 (or the pseudogene TRBV3-2) and TRBJ1-6; 9 bases are shared with TRBD1. Unmatched junction bases numbered 11, after V lost 6 bases and J lost 8 bases. From germline, CDR1 is LGHDT and CDR2 YNNKEL (reference sequence). The CDR3 covers 16 residues.

The V and J genes are TRBV28 and TRBJ2-5, with D possibly being TRBD1 (6 bases). The V and J ends lost 3 bases and 4 bases respectively, with 15 bases between them. CDR3 size: 15 residues. Germline V gene data show CDR1 as MDHEN and CDR2 as SYDVKM. CDR3 nucleotides: TGTGCCAGCAGTTTGATCGGACAGACGTTAGAGACCCAGTACTTC. Amino acids: CASSLIGQTLETQYF.

V is TRBV11-2 and J is TRBJ2-1; tentative D call: TRBD1 (5 bases). Germline V gives CDR1 SGHAT, CDR2 FQNNGV. This CDR3 region has 13 residues. V shed 2 bases and J shed 6 bases, with 8 bases lying between them. The CDR3 loop is CASSLSGINEQFF. CDR3 DNA sequence: TGTGCCAGCAGCTTATCAGGGATCAATGAGCAGTTCTTC.

This chain connects TRBV7-6 to TRBJ1-4; the D is unclear. Between the trimmed V and J ends, which lost 2 bases and 0 bases, there was a span of 7 bases. The CDR3 length is 15 residues. Germline V lookup: CDR1 SGHVS, CDR2 FNYEAQ. The CDR3 here is CASSLRVATNEKLFF. The CDR3 nucleotides are TGTGCCAGCAGCTTACGGGTAGCAACTAATGAAAAACTGTTTTTT.

This chain links TRBV10-2 with TRBJ1-2, with 8 bases that match TRBD1. The CDR3 has 13 amino acids. The germline gives CDR1 WSHSY, CDR2 SAAADI. V shed 8 bases and J 2 bases; nucleotides not matched to a gene: 4. The CDR3 DNA reads as TGCGCCAGCGACAGGGGCGGGAACTATGGCTACACCTTC. Encoded protein: CASDRGGNYGYTF.